This T cell receptor (beta chain) was sequenced for a study of T cell clusters in autoimmune cytopenias. Overall study findings and caveats: The T cell clusters were defined only in silico, without experimental functional validation. No cluster-lack signature appeared between secondary cytopenia and chronic lymphocytic leukemia patients, apparently due to lymphoma masking. Physiological T cell clusters of healthy donors were apparently absent in primary autoimmune cytopenia patients. Compared with active autoimmune hepatitis patients, healthy donors showed approximately 3-fold more exclusive TRB clusters.

Looked up from germline, CDR1 is MNHEY and CDR2 is SVGAGI. The CDR3 loop spans 19 amino acids. Multiplex touch-down PCR amplified TRB using TRB-A and TRB-B pools in one tube. TCRdb reanalyzed the multiplex PCR reads, giving one entry per CDR3 protein sequence and no DNA. The sample has about 5,000 distinct CDR3 sequences; the top ten hold less than 30%. This clonotype is medium-sized by frequency. As yet, its antigen is unknown. TRB amplification used around 270 ng of peripheral blood genomic DNA. This sequence originates from a human donor with an autoimmune cytopenia or autoimmune hepatitis (not recorded which). The chain recombines TRBV6-5 with TRBJ2-6; TCRdb selects TRBD2, and the lack of DNA leaves this call unchecked. Specimen: peripheral blood. The CDR3 sequence is CASSYSNLADRSGANVLTF.